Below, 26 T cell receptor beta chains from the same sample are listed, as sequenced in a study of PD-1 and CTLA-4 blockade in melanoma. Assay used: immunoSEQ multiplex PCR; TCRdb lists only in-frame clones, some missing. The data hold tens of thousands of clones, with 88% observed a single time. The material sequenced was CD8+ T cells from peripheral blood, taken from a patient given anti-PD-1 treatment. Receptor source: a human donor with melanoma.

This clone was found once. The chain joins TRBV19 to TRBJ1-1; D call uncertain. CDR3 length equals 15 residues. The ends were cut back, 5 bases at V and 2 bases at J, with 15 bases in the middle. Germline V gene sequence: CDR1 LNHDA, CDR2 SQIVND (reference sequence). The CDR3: CASSVYKTANTEAFF. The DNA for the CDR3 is TGTGCCAGTAGTGTCTATAAAACTGCAAACACTGAAGCTTTCTTT. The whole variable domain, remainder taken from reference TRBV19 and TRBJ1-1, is DGGITQSPKYLFRKEGQNVTLSCEQNLNHDAMYWYRQDPGQGLRLIYYSQIVNDFQKGDIAEGYSVSREKKESFPLTVTSAQKNPTAFYLCASSVYKTANTEAFFGQGTRLTVV.

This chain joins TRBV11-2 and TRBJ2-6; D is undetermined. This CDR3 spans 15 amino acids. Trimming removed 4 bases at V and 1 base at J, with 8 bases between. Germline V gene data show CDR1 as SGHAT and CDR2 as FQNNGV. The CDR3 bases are TGTGCCAGCAGCTCCCCTCTATCTGGGGCCAACGTCCTGACTTTC. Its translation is CASSSPLSGANVLTF.

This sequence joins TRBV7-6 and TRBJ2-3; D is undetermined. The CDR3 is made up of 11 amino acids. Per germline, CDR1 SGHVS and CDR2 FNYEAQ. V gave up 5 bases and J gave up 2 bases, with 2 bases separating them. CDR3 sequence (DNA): TGTGCCAGCAGCCTCACAGATACGCAGTATTTT. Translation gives CASSLTDTQYF.

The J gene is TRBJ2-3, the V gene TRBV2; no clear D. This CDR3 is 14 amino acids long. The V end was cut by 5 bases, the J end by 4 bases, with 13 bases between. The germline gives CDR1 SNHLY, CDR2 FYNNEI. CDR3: CASSQFSRADTQYF. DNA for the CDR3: TGTGCCAGCAGTCAATTTTCTAGGGCAGATACGCAGTATTTT.

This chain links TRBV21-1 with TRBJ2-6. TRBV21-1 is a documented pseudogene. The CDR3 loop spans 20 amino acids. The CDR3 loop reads CASSSLRVRIPSFRANVLTF. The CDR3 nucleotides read TGTGCCAGCAGCTCTCTAAGGGTACGGATCCCCTCTTTTCGGGCCAACGTCCTGACTTTC.

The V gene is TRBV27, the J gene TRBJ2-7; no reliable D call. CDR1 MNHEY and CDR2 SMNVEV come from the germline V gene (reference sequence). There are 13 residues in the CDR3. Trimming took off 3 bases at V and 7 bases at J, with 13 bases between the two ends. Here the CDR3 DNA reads TGTGCCAGCAGTTTGGGTGTCAGGTCTGAGCAGTACTTC. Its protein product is CASSLGVRSEQYF.

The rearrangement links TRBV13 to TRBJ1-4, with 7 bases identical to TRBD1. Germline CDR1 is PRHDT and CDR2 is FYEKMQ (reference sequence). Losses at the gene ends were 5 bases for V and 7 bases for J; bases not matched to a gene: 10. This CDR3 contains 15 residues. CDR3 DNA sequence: TGTGCCAGCAGCGCGAGACAGGGTAGGGGTGAAAAACTGTTTTTT. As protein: CASSARQGRGEKLFF.

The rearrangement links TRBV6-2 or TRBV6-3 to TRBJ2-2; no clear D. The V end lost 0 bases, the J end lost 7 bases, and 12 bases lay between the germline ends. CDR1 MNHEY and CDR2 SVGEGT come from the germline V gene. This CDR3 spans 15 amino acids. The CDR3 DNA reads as TGTGCCAGCAGTTACTCGAGTAGTCCTATCGGGGAGCTGTTTTTT. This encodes CASSYSSSPIGELFF.

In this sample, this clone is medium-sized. CDR3 sequence: CASSPLGPYEQYF. The DNA for the CDR3 is TGTGCCAGCAGTCCCCTGGGACCCTACGAGCAGTACTTC. The V call is TRBV28, the J call TRBJ2-7; D possibly matches TRBD1 or TRBD2 (5 bases each). The CDR3 is 13 residues long. V was clipped by 5 bases and J by 2 bases, with 10 bases between them. CDR1 and CDR2 (germline): MDHEN, SYDVKM. The entire variable domain, with the rest obtained from reference TRBV28 and TRBJ2-7, is as follows: DVKVTQSSRYLVKRTGEKVFLECVQDMDHENMFWYRQDPGLGLRLIYFSYDVKMKEKGDIPEGYSVSREKKERFSLILESASTNQTSMYLCASSPLGPYEQYFGPGTRLTVT.

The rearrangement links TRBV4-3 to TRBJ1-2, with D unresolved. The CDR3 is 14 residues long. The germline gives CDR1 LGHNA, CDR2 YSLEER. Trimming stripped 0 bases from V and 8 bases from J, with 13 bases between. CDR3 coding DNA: TGCGCCAGCAGCCAAGATCTGGGATTGCGGGGCTACACCTTC. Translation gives CASSQDLGLRGYTF.

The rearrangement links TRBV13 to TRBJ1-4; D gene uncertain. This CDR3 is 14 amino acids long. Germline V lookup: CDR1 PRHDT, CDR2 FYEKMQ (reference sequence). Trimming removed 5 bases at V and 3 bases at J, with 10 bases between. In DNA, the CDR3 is TGTGCCAGCAGCACCCGTGGCCCTAATGAAAAACTGTTTTTT. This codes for CASSTRGPNEKLFF.

CDR3 loop: CASSHPIGDSNEKLFF. The CDR3 DNA reads TGTGCCAGCAGCCATCCGATAGGGGACAGTAATGAAAAACTGTTTTTT. This rearrangement joins TRBV4-2 to TRBJ1-4, with TRBD1 identical over 7 bases. The CDR3 has 16 residues. Trimming removed 3 bases from V and 4 bases from J; junction bases left unmatched: 8. Per the germline V gene, CDR1 is LGHNA and CDR2 is YNFKEQ.

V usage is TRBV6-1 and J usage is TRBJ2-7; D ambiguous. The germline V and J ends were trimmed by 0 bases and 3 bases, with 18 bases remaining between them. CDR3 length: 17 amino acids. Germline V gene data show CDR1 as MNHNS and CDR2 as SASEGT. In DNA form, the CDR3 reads TGTGCCAGCAGTGAAGCTGGGTCCCTATACTCGGACTACGAGCAGTACTTC. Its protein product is CASSEAGSLYSDYEQYF.

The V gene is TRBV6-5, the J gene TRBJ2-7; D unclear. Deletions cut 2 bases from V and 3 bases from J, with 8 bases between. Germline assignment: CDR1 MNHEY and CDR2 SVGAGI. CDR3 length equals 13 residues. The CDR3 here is CASSYGEDYEQYF. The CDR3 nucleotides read TGTGCCAGCAGTTACGGGGAAGACTACGAGCAGTACTTC.

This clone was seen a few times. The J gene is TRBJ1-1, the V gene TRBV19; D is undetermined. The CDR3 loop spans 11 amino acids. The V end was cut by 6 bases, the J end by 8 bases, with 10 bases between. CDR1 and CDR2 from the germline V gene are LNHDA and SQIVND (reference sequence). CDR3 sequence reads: CASRLGFEAFF. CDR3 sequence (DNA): TGTGCCAGTAGGCTGGGGTTCGAAGCTTTCTTT.

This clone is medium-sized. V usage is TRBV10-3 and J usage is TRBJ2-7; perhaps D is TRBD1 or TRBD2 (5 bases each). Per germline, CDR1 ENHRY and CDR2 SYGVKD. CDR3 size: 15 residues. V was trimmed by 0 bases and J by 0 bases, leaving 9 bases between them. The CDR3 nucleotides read TGTGCCATCAGTGAGTCGTCAGGGACCTCCTACGAGCAGTACTTC. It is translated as CAISESSGTSYEQYF.

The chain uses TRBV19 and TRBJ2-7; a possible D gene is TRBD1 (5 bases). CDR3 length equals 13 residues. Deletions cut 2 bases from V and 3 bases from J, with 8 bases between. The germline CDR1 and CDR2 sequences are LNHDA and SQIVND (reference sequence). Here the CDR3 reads CASSIKGHYEQYF. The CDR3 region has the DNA TGTGCCAGTAGTATAAAGGGGCACTACGAGCAGTACTTC.

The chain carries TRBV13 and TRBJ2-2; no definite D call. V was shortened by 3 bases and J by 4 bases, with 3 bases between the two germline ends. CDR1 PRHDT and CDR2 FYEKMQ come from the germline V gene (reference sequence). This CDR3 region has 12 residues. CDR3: CASSFFTGELFF. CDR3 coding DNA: TGTGCCAGCAGCTTTTTCACCGGGGAGCTGTTTTTT.

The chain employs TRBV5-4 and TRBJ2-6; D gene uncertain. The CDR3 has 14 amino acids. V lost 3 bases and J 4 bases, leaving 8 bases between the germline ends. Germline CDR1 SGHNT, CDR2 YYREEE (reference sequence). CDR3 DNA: TGTGCCAGCAGCTCTTGGTTCGGGGCCAACGTCCTGACTTTC. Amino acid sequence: CASSSWFGANVLTF.

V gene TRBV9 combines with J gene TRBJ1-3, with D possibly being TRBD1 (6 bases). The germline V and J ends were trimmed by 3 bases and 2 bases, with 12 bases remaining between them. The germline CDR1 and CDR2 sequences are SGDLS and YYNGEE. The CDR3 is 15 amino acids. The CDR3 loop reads CASSAEGVPGNTIYF. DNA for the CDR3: TGTGCCAGCAGCGCGGAGGGGGTTCCTGGAAACACCATATATTTT.

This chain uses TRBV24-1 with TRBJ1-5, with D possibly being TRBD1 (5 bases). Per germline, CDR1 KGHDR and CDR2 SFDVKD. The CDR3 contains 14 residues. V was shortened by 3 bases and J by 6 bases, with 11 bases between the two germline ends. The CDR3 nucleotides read TGTGCCACCAGTGATGCGACCGACAGTCAGCCCCAGCATTTT. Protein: CATSDATDSQPQHF.

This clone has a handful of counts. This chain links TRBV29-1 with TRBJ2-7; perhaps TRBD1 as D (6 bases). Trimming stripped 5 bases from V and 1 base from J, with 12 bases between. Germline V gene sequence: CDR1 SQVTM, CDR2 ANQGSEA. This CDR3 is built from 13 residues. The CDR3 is CSVLDRSSYEQYF. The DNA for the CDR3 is TGCAGCGTTCTAGACAGGTCATCCTACGAGCAGTACTTC.

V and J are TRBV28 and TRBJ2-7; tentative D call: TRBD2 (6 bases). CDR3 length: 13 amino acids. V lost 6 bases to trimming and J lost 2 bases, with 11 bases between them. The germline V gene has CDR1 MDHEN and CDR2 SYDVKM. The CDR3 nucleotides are TGTGCCAGCAGGTTAGGGAGGACCTACGAGCAGTACTTC. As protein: CASRLGRTYEQYF.

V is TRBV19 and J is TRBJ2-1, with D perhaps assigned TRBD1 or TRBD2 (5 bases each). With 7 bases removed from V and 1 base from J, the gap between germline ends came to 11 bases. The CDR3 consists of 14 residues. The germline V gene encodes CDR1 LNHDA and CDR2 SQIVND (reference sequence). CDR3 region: CASKSGPSYNEQFF. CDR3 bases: TGTGCCAGTAAATCGGGGCCATCCTACAATGAGCAGTTCTTC.

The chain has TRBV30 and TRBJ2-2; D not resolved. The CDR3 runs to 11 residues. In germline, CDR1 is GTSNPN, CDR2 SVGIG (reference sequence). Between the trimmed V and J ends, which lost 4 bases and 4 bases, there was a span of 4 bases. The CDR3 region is CAWTLTGELFF. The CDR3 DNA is TGTGCCTGGACCCTCACCGGGGAGCTGTTTTTT.

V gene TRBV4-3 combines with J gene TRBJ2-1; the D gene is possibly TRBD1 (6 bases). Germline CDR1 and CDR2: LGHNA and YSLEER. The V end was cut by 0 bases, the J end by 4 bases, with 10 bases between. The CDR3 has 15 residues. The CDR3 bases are TGCGCCAGCAGCCAAGATAAGGGGGAATACAATGAGCAGTTCTTC. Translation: CASSQDKGEYNEQFF.